Listed below are T cell receptor beta chains from one sample, sequenced in a study of CXCR3-negative and CXCR3-positive naive CD8 T cells. Reprocessing the 5' RACE reads, TCRdb reports a single entry for every CDR3 protein and omits DNA. This sample carries under 85,000 distinct CDR3 sequences, with about 1.4% going to the ten biggest clones. The sequencing sample was made of naive CXCR3- CD8+ T cells from blood. These receptors were collected from a human donor in good health. Some clones in this sample may be carry-over from other donors' samples. The CDR3 runs from the conserved cysteine through the conserved F or W. Clone size is not always given. Where it is, it says once, few, many or a class for expanded clones.

abundance: .
v_gene: TRBV5-4
j_gene: TRBJ2-7
CDR3aa: CASSFGTGVHEQYF

abundance: .
v_gene: TRBV20-1
j_gene: TRBJ1-2
CDR3aa: CSALRANYGYTF

abundance: .
v_gene: TRBV5-1
j_gene: TRBJ2-1
CDR3aa: CASSLEDYYNEQFF

abundance: .
v_gene: TRBV7-9
j_gene: TRBJ2-3
CDR3aa: CASSTPGPPLGPDTQYF

abundance: .
v_gene: TRBV20-1
j_gene: TRBJ2-7
CDR3aa: CSARDTSSLYEQYF

abundance: .
v_gene: TRBV6-2/TRBV6-3
j_gene: TRBJ1-6
CDR3aa: CASGDAENSPLHF

abundance: .
v_gene: TRBV28
j_gene: TRBJ1-1
CDR3aa: CASSHRGQGTEAFF

abundance: .
v_gene: TRBV11-2
j_gene: TRBJ1-2
CDR3aa: CASRHGLQGPLTF

abundance: .
v_gene: TRBV7-2
j_gene: TRBJ1-1
CDR3aa: CASSLARYTEAFF

abundance: .
v_gene: TRBV5-5
j_gene: TRBJ2-7
CDR3aa: CASSLGHEAYEQYF

abundance: .
v_gene: TRBV5-1
j_gene: TRBJ2-7
CDR3aa: CASTGRGSYEQYF

abundance: .
v_gene: TRBV28
j_gene: TRBJ2-5
CDR3aa: CASSSRGSETQYF

abundance: .
v_gene: TRBV25-1
j_gene: TRBJ2-7
CDR3aa: CASSEAIGEQYF

abundance: .
v_gene: TRBV3-2
j_gene: TRBJ2-3
CDR3aa: CASSQALRGAVDTQYF

abundance: .
v_gene: TRBV7-2
j_gene: TRBJ2-2
CDR3aa: CASSSSGLTGELFF

abundance: .
v_gene: TRBV7-9
j_gene: TRBJ2-3
CDR3aa: CASSLVGLADDTQYF

abundance: .
v_gene: TRBV6-1
j_gene: TRBJ2-7
CDR3aa: CASSEEVQGEQYF

abundance: .
v_gene: TRBV15
j_gene: TRBJ2-1
CDR3aa: CATSREGGGTDEQFF

abundance: .
v_gene: TRBV7-9
j_gene: TRBJ2-4
CDR3aa: CASSQTSGGLAKNIQYF

abundance: .
v_gene: TRBV5-1
j_gene: TRBJ1-5
CDR3aa: CASSLEQGSKPQHF

abundance: .
v_gene: TRBV28
j_gene: TRBJ2-3
CDR3aa: CASSPIAAPTDTQYF

abundance: .
v_gene: TRBV29-1
j_gene: TRBJ2-1
CDR3aa: CSVEGASSYNEQFF

abundance: .
v_gene: TRBV3-1
j_gene: TRBJ2-1
CDR3aa: CASSQLAGSSYNEQFF

abundance: .
v_gene: TRBV20-1
j_gene: TRBJ2-1
CDR3aa: CSASWGTGYNEQFF

abundance: .
v_gene: TRBV10-3
j_gene: TRBJ2-5
CDR3aa: CASTWEYQETQYF

abundance: .
v_gene: TRBV20-1
j_gene: TRBJ2-1
CDR3aa: CSARDPGDYYNEQFF

abundance: .
v_gene: TRBV21-1
j_gene: TRBJ2-1
CDR3aa: CASNMGPGQGPYNEQFF

abundance: .
v_gene: TRBV5-1
j_gene: TRBJ2-2
CDR3aa: CASSLEGNTGELFF

abundance: .
v_gene: TRBV29-1
j_gene: TRBJ2-2
CDR3aa: CSAETGSTGELFF

abundance: .
v_gene: TRBV7-6
j_gene: TRBJ1-1
CDR3aa: CASSPDRLTTEAFF

abundance: .
v_gene: TRBV7-6
j_gene: TRBJ2-1
CDR3aa: CASVLSGGAAYNEQFF

abundance: .
v_gene: TRBV20-1
j_gene: TRBJ1-1
CDR3aa: CSARDATGFTEAFF

abundance: .
v_gene: TRBV11-2
j_gene: TRBJ2-1
CDR3aa: CASSPWTEKNEQFF

abundance: .
v_gene: TRBV5-6
j_gene: TRBJ2-7
CDR3aa: CASSEDGTGSYEQYF

abundance: medium-sized
v_gene: TRBV6-2/TRBV6-3
j_gene: TRBJ2-7
CDR3aa: CASSSGTGEVYEQYF

abundance: .
v_gene: TRBV7-7
j_gene: TRBJ2-7
CDR3aa: CASSAGTGYEQYF

abundance: .
v_gene: TRBV11-2
j_gene: TRBJ2-1
CDR3aa: CASSRTGDYYEQFF

abundance: .
v_gene: TRBV7-8
j_gene: TRBJ2-1
CDR3aa: CASSLAPAGGPGEQFF

abundance: .
v_gene: TRBV6-6
j_gene: TRBJ2-7
CDR3aa: CASSYGADIGSYEQYF